This T cell receptor (beta chain) was sequenced in a study of blood T cell repertoires in COVID-19. Study details: Italy, Spain and the United States were the sources of the convalescent and acute COVID-19 samples. PBMCs, B-cell-depleted T cells, or T cells were the source of the cDNA or gDNA that made up the material.

Original handling: Amplifying reference gene primers gave estimates of nucleated cell counts. Using immunoSEQ multiplex PCR, the repertoire was profiled, and TCRdb retains in-frame clones only, with some absent. The V and J calls and the clone size are those of that table, but D and trimming were determined from the DNA. In the table there are approximately 50,000 clones, over 75% of which are singletons. The specimen was peripheral blood. This clonotype originated in a man between 50 and 59 years old with active COVID-19.

For the CDR3, the DNA is TGTGCCAGCAGTGGACAGGGGGGAATAAACATTCAGTACTTC. Residues: CASSGQGGINIQYF. The rearrangement links TRBV28 to TRBJ2-4; 10 bases are shared with TRBD1. Germline lookup yields CDR1 MDHEN and CDR2 SYDVKM. V lost 5 bases to trimming and J lost 6 bases; unmatched junction nucleotides: 4. This CDR3 spans 14 amino acids.